The source of this T cell receptor beta chain is a study of blood T cell repertoires in COVID-19. Study details: T cells, B-cell-depleted T cells, or PBMCs provided the cDNA or gDNA that served as material.

The CDR3 runs 16 residues. Losses at the gene ends were 4 bases for V and 0 bases for J; bases not matched to a gene: 4. Germline V gene data show CDR1 as LGHNT and CDR2 as FRNRAP. Profiled with immunoSEQ multiplex PCR; TCRdb holds only in-frame clones, not every one. The top ten hold about 1.7% of the sample, which has approximately 200,000 clones, about 88% seen once. This clone was seen only once. The sequenced sample consisted of peripheral blood. The gene calls are TRBV12-5 and TRBJ2-7; TRBD2 matches at 12 bases. The sequence derives from an older man with acute or convalescent COVID-19. The CDR3 DNA follows: TGTGCTAGTGGTTCGGTACTAGCGGGGGGCTCCTACGAGCAGTACTTC. Translating gives CASGSVLAGGSYEQYF.